Listed here are 21 T cell receptor beta chains from one sample, sequenced in a study of T cell responses to AZD1222 COVID-19 vaccine. TCRdb's table, derived via immunoSEQ multiplex PCR, lists solely in-frame clones and lacks some. The data contain approximately 170,000 clones, 85% to 95% of them seen just once; the ten biggest clones take up roughly 5.6%. Sequencing was performed on peripheral blood, taken 28 days after the second AZD1222 dose. Receptors were obtained from an adult who received the AZD1222 COVID-19 vaccine.

The J gene is TRBJ2-1, the V gene TRBV7-2; TRBD1 might be the D (7 bases). CDR3 length: 17 residues. The germline V and J ends were trimmed by 5 bases and 0 bases, with 17 bases remaining between them. Germline values: CDR1 SGHTA, CDR2 FQGNSA. The CDR3: CASSPGGSAVSYNEQFF. For the CDR3, the DNA is TGTGCCAGCAGCCCAGGGGGGTCAGCCGTCTCCTACAATGAGCAGTTCTTC.

The genes are TRBV19 and TRBJ1-4; 7 bases fit TRBD1. The CDR3 contains 15 residues. The V gene end was trimmed by 4 bases and the J gene end by 8 bases; junction bases not matched to a gene: 10. Looked up from germline, CDR1 is LNHDA and CDR2 is SQIVND (reference sequence). In nucleotides, the CDR3 is TGTGCCAGTAGTACGACAGGGAGGCAGGGGGAAAAACTGTTTTTT. It yields the protein CASSTTGRQGEKLFF.

CDR3 DNA sequence: TGCAGTGCTAGTGCCCCTAGCGGGATCTACAATGAGCAGTTCTTC. This encodes CSASAPSGIYNEQFF. This chain links TRBV20-1 with TRBJ2-1, with 9 bases fitting TRBD2. Germline V gene lookup returns CDR1 DFQATT and CDR2 SNEGSKA (reference sequence). This CDR3 region has 15 residues. V was clipped by 3 bases and J by 3 bases; unmatched bases: 6.

This chain connects TRBV9 to TRBJ2-1, with a tentative D call TRBD2 (5 bases). V dropped 0 bases and J dropped 0 bases, with 7 bases sitting between them. The CDR3 extends over 15 amino acids. Germline values: CDR1 SGDLS, CDR2 YYNGEE. The DNA for the CDR3 is TGTGCCAGCAGCGTAGTGGCGGGCTCCTACAATGAGCAGTTCTTC. This codes for CASSVVAGSYNEQFF.

This clone has a single count. The rearrangement links TRBV30 to TRBJ1-6; D is perhaps TRBD1 (5 bases). The CDR3 loop spans 15 amino acids. Germline CDR1 is GTSNPN and CDR2 is SVGIG (reference sequence). V was pared by 2 bases and J by 4 bases, with 12 bases between. CDR3 protein: CAWSSPGTYNSPLHF. The CDR3 nucleotides are TGTGCCTGGAGTTCGCCAGGGACTTATAATTCACCCCTCCACTTT.

The chain employs TRBV7-9 and TRBJ1-6; D ambiguous. V lost 5 bases, J lost 5 bases, and 4 bases lay in between. This CDR3 region has 12 residues. The germline CDR1 and CDR2 sequences are SEHNR and FQNEAQ (reference sequence). The CDR3 coding sequence is TGTGCCAGCAGCGGCAATAATTCACCCCTCCACTTT. Its protein is CASSGNNSPLHF.

This clone was seen a single time. This chain links TRBV12-5 with TRBJ2-7; no clear D gene. Germline V gives CDR1 LGHNT, CDR2 FRNRAP. Trimming took 2 bases from V and 0 from J, leaving 5 bases between them. The CDR3 totals 13 residues. Written as DNA, the CDR3 is TGTGCTAGTGGTTTGCAGAACTCCTACGAGCAGTACTTC. Amino acid sequence: CASGLQNSYEQYF.

The rearrangement links TRBV28 to TRBJ1-2; no clear D gene. V shed 6 bases and J shed 7 bases, with 15 bases lying between them. The CDR3 is 13 amino acids. The germline CDR1 and CDR2 sequences are MDHEN and SYDVKM. The CDR3 spells CASSSPYRGGYTF. CDR3 in DNA: TGTGCCAGCAGCAGTCCCTACCGAGGTGGCTACACCTTC.

V and J are TRBV6-1 and TRBJ2-5; D may be TRBD2 (5 bases). The CDR3 extends over 16 amino acids. The V end was cut by 3 bases, the J end by 4 bases, with 18 bases between. CDR1 and CDR2 (germline): MNHNS, SASEGT. As DNA, the CDR3 is TGTGCCAGCAGTGACACTTCCCGGGGTAAGGCAGAGACCCAGTACTTC. Amino acid sequence: CASSDTSRGKAETQYF.

This chain joins TRBV15 and TRBJ2-1; D not resolved. The ends were cut back, 3 bases at V and 9 bases at J, with 6 bases in the middle. This CDR3 has 11 amino acids. Germline CDR1 and CDR2: LNHNV and YYDKDF (reference sequence). The CDR3 nucleotides are TGTGCCACCAGCAGTTATGGTGAGCAGTTCTTC. It specifies CATSSYGEQFF.

The chain uses TRBV20-1 and TRBJ1-2; perhaps TRBD1 as D (6 bases). Germline-derived CDR1 and CDR2 are DFQATT and SNEGSKA (reference sequence). Trimming pared 4 bases from V and 8 bases from J, leaving 11 bases between. The CDR3 covers 11 residues. The CDR3 here is CSATNQGGYTF. The CDR3, as DNA: TGCAGTGCTACCAACCAGGGGGGCTACACCTTC.

This clone was counted a few times. The chain carries TRBV6-1 and TRBJ1-2; TRBD1 is a possible D gene (6 bases). This CDR3 has 21 residues. V lost 2 bases and J lost 4, with 32 bases in between. Germline CDR1 and CDR2: MNHNS and SASEGT. Here the CDR3 reads CASSESGIGQLVGLRFYGYTF. Here the CDR3 DNA reads TGTGCCAGCAGTGAATCCGGTATAGGACAGCTTGTGGGCCTTCGCTTCTATGGCTACACCTTC.

A remark on this clone: Other DNA sequences in the sample encode the same CDR3. The V and J genes are TRBV19 and TRBJ2-7, with 7 positions matching TRBD1. The ends lost 1 base at V and 2 bases at J; junction bases unmatched: 2. The CDR3 spans 14 residues. Looked up from germline, CDR1 is LNHDA and CDR2 is SQIVND (reference sequence). The CDR3 nucleotides read TGTGCCAGTAGTATAGGACAGGGAGCCTACGAGCAGTACTTC. It yields the protein CASSIGQGAYEQYF.

This clone was detected once. V is TRBV15 and J is TRBJ2-2; TRBD2 matches 8 bases. V dropped 7 bases and J dropped 5; count of bases not matched to a gene: 6. Looked up from germline, CDR1 is LNHNV and CDR2 is YYDKDF (reference sequence). CDR3 length equals 14 residues. The DNA of the CDR3 is TGTGCCACCACCCGGCAGCGGGGGACCGGGGAGCTGTTTTTT. Its protein product is CATTRQRGTGELFF.

This chain joins TRBV4-1 and TRBJ2-3, with TRBD2 matching over 9 bases. The germline V gene encodes CDR1 MGHRA and CDR2 YSYEKL. The length of the CDR3 is 15 residues. V was clipped by 0 bases and J by 13 bases; unmatched bases: 11. This CDR3 is CASSQDRGGTSRKYF. DNA of the CDR3: TGCGCCAGCAGCCAAGATAGAGGTGGGACTAGCAGGAAGTATTTT.

The chain joins TRBV12-5 to TRBJ1-5, with 7 bases matching TRBD1. Germline CDR1 reads LGHNT; CDR2 reads FRNRAP. V shed 0 bases, J shed 3 bases, and the junction held 11 bases outside the gene matches. The length of the CDR3 is 18 residues. The CDR3: CASGLVKTGQTYNQPQHF. The CDR3 DNA reads TGTGCTAGTGGTTTGGTAAAGACAGGGCAGACCTACAATCAGCCCCAGCATTTT.

The chain has TRBV4-3 and TRBJ1-1; D not certain. The CDR3 length is 14 residues. Trimming removed 1 base at V and 1 base at J, with 7 bases between. Germline lookup yields CDR1 LGHNA and CDR2 YSLEER. This chain's CDR3 is CASSQGVGNTEAFF. The CDR3 DNA reads as TGCGCCAGCAGCCAAGGGGTAGGGAACACTGAAGCTTTCTTT.

The V and J genes are TRBV7-2 and TRBJ1-3; tentative D call: TRBD1 (6 bases). The germline V gene encodes CDR1 SGHTA and CDR2 FQGNSA. This CDR3 region has 14 residues. Trimming left V 5 bases short and J 4 bases short, with 12 bases between. The CDR3: CASSPQGVGNTIYF. The CDR3 nucleotides are TGTGCCAGCAGCCCACAGGGAGTAGGAAACACCATATATTTT.

V gene TRBV10-3 combines with J gene TRBJ1-5, with a weak D call TRBD1 (6 bases). CDR3 length: 15 residues. Germline-derived CDR1 and CDR2 are ENHRY and SYGVKD. Between the trimmed V and J ends, which lost 11 bases and 0 bases, there was a span of 17 bases. The CDR3 sequence is CAVGGGQNSNQPQHF. Here the CDR3 DNA reads TGTGCCGTCGGGGGGGGGCAGAATAGCAATCAGCCCCAGCATTTT.

The gene calls are TRBV4-1 and TRBJ2-1, with D uncertain. Germline CDR1 is MGHRA and CDR2 is YSYEKL. The CDR3 runs to 15 residues. Trimming removed 0 bases from V and 4 bases from J, with 10 bases in between. CDR3 sequence reads: CASSQDRASYNEQFF. CDR3 nucleotide sequence: TGCGCCAGCAGCCAAGATCGAGCTTCGTACAATGAGCAGTTCTTC.

V gene TRBV2 combines with J gene TRBJ2-1; tentative D call: TRBD2 (6 bases). Germline V CDR1 and CDR2: SNHLY, FYNNEI. Trimming left V 4 bases short and J 8 bases short, with 9 bases between. This CDR3 has 12 amino acids. The CDR3 loop reads CASSASDDEQFF. For the CDR3, the DNA is TGTGCCAGCAGTGCTAGCGACGATGAGCAGTTCTTC.